These T cell receptor beta chains were read from a single sample in a study of CD8+ T cells in alopecia areata. The data were produced by immunoSEQ multiplex PCR, yet TCRdb's version contains in-frame clones alone and is incomplete. The data contain 90,000 to 150,000 clones, approximately 52% of them singletons. The input for sequencing was CD8+ T cells sorted from blood, taken at week 4, from a patient treated with tofacitinib. These receptors were collected from a human donor with alopecia areata. The CDR3 runs from the conserved cysteine through the conserved F or W. The D gene is left open where the match is weak. Not every row has a clone size; where given, it reads once, few, many or a size class.

J gene	D gene	clone size	V gene	CDR3 DNA	CDR3 protein
TRBJ2-5	TRBD2	NA	TRBV18	TGTGCCAGCTCACCAAAAGCGAACGGGGGGGCTCCGAACCAAGAGACCCAGTACTTC	CASSPKANGGAPNQETQYF
TRBJ2-5	NA	NA	TRBV4-1	TGCGCCAGCAGCCAAAGGGCCCCGGGGCCCCAAGAGACCCAGTACTTC	CASSQRAPGPQETQYF
TRBJ2-3	TRBD2	NA	TRBV29-1	TGCAGCGTTGACGGGGGGTTCACAGATACGCAGTATTTT	CSVDGGFTDTQYF
TRBJ2-3	NA	NA	TRBV28	TGTGCCAGCAGTAAGGGGGAGAGCACAGATACGCAGTATTTT	CASSKGESTDTQYF
TRBJ2-3	NA	few	TRBV29-1	TGCAGCGTTGACCTCACACCCACTAGCACAGATACGCAGTATTTT	CSVDLTPTSTDTQYF
TRBJ2-3	NA	NA	TRBV29-1	TGCAGCGTTGAAGATGTAACCCAACATGGAGTGGCAGATACGCAGTATTTT	CSVEDVTQHGVADTQYF
TRBJ2-7	NA	NA	TRBV6-5	TGTGCCAGCACCCCTGAGGGTCTTTCCTACGAGCAGTACTTC	CASTPEGLSYEQYF
TRBJ2-6	NA	few	TRBV6-1	TGTGCCAGCAGTGAAAGCCCAGGCTCTGGGGCCAACGTCCTGACTTTC	CASSESPGSGANVLTF
TRBJ2-1	NA	NA	TRBV30	TGTGCCTGGACTCCGACAGAATACAATGAGCAGTTCTTC	CAWTPTEYNEQFF
TRBJ2-3	NA	NA	TRBV11-2	TGTGCCAGCAGCTTAGGGGGGGATACGCAGTATTTT	CASSLGGDTQYF
TRBJ1-2	TRBD1	NA	TRBV29-1	TGCAGCGCCTCTTCCGGGACAGGGGAGTTCTATGGCTACACCTTC	CSASSGTGEFYGYTF
TRBJ2-5	NA	NA	TRBV7-9	TGTGCCAGCAGCGTGGGACTCCAAGAGACCCAGTACTTC	CASSVGLQETQYF
TRBJ2-1	NA	NA	TRBV29-1	TGCAGCGTTCTGCCACGGACCGCTTCCACATTGTTCTTC	CSVLPRTASTLFF
TRBJ1-6	NA	NA	TRBV7-9	TGTGCCAGCAGGTCTACAGGGAGCTCCTATAATTCACCCCTCCACTTT	CASRSTGSSYNSPLHF
TRBJ2-2	NA	few	TRBV6-4	TGTGCCAGCAGTGCTAGCAACACCGGGGAGCTGTTTTTT	CASSASNTGELFF
TRBJ2-1	TRBD2	NA	TRBV6-5	TGTGCCAGCAGCCTCACTAGCGGGGACTACAATGAGCAGTTCTTC	CASSLTSGDYNEQFF
TRBJ2-1	NA	NA	TRBV19	TGTGCCAGTAGTACCCACGGCGGGGCCTACAATGAGCAGTTCTTC	CASSTHGGAYNEQFF
TRBJ2-5	NA	NA	TRBV30	TGTGCCTGGTTGGGGGTCGGAGAGACCCAGTACTTC	CAWLGVGETQYF
TRBJ1-3	NA	NA	TRBV4-3	TGCGCCAGCAGCCAAGAGAGGACCGTGGGAAACACCATATATTTT	CASSQERTVGNTIYF
TRBJ2-5	TRBD1	NA	TRBV27	TGTGCCAGCCGACCCGGGACAGGGACCCAAGAGACCCAGTACTTC	CASRPGTGTQETQYF
TRBJ2-2	NA	NA	TRBV9	TGTGCCAGCAGCGTAGGCCGGGAGCTGTTTTTT	CASSVGRELFF
TRBJ2-5	NA	NA	TRBV27	TGTGCCAGCAGTTCGACTTTGACGCGGGAGACCCAGTACTTC	CASSSTLTRETQYF
TRBJ2-6	NA	NA	TRBV7-9	TGTGCCAGCACTTCTTCCCCGAGCTCTGGGGCCAACGTCCTGACTTTC	CASTSSPSSGANVLTF
TRBJ2-2	NA	NA	TRBV7-9	TGTGCCAGCATTCTAGTCCGCGGTGGTGGCGGGGAGCTGTTTTTT	CASILVRGGGGELFF